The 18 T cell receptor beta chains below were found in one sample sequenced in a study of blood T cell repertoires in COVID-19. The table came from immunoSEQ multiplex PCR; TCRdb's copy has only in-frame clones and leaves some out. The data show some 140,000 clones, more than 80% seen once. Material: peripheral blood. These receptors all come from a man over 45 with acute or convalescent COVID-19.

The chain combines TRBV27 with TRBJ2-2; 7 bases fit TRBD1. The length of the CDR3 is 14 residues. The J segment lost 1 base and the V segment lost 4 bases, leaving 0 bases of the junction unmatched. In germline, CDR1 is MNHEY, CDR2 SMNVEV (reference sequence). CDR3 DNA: TGTGCCAGCAGTTACAGGGGGAACACCGGGGAGCTGTTTTTT. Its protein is CASSYRGNTGELFF.

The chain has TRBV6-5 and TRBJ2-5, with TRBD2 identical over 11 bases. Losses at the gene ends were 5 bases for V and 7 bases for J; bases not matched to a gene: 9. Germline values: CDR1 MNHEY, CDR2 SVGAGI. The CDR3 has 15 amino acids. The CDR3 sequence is CASSPGLAVTGTQYF. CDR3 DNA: TGTGCCAGCAGTCCGGGACTAGCGGTAACCGGGACCCAGTACTTC.

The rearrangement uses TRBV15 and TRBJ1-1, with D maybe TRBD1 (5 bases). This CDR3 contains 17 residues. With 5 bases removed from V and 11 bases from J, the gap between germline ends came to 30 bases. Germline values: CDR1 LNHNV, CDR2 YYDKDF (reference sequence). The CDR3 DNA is TGTGCCACCAGCGGACTGGGGCTCGCGGGGCGCGGGAAGGGGGCTTTCTTT. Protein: CATSGLGLAGRGKGAFF.

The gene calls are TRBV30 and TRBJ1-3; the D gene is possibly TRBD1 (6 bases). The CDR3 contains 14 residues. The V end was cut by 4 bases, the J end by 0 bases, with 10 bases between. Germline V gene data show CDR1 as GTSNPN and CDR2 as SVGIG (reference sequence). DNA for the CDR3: TGTGCCTGGACCGGGACAAGCTCTGGAAACACCATATATTTT. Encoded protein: CAWTGTSSGNTIYF.

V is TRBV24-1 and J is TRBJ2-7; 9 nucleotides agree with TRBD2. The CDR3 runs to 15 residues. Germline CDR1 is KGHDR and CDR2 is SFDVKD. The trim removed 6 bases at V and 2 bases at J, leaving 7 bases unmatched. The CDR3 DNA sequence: TGTGCCACCAGTCACCTCATAGCGGGGGCCTACGAGCAGTACGTC. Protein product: CATSHLIAGAYEQYV.

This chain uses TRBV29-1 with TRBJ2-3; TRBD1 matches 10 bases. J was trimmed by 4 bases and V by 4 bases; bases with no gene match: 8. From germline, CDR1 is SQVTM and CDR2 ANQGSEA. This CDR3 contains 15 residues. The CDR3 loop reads CSVATGQGLADTQYF. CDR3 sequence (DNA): TGCAGCGTTGCCACGGGACAGGGGCTAGCAGATACGCAGTATTTT.

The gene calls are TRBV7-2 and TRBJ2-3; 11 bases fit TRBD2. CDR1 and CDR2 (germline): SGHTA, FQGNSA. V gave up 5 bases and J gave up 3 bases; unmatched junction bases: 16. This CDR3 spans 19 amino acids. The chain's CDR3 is CASSLMGGIAGGGTDTQYF. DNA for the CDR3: TGTGCCAGCAGCCTCATGGGAGGTATAGCGGGAGGGGGGACAGATACGCAGTATTTT. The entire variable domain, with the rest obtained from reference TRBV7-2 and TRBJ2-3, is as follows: GAGVSQSPSNKVTEKGKDVELRCDPISGHTALYWYRQSLGQGLEFLIYFQGNSAPDKSGLPSDRFSAERTGGSVSTLTIQRTQQEDSAVYLCASSLMGGIAGGGTDTQYFGPGTRLTVL.

This chain's CDR3 is CASSGLARTHRTDTQYF. The CDR3, as DNA: TGTGCCAGCAGTGGACTAGCGAGGACACATCGCACAGATACGCAGTATTTT. The chain combines TRBV25-1 with TRBJ2-3, with 8 positions matching TRBD2. This CDR3 is 17 amino acids long. Germline CDR1 and CDR2: MGHDK and SYGVNS. Unmatched junction bases numbered 10, after V lost 4 bases and J lost 1 base.

CDR3 protein: CASSYHPGVSNQPQHF. CDR3 DNA: TGTGCCAGCAGCTATCACCCAGGGGTTAGCAATCAGCCCCAGCATTTT. This chain uses TRBV6-2 or TRBV6-3 with TRBJ1-5; tentatively, D is TRBD1 (6 bases). This CDR3 is 16 amino acids long. Germline values: CDR1 MNHEY, CDR2 SVGEGT. With 6 bases removed from V and 0 bases from J, the gap between germline ends came to 15 bases.

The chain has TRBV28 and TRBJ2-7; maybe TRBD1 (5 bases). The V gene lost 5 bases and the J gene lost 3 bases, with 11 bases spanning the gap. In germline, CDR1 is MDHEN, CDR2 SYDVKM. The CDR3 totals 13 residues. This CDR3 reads CASSPPQGYEQYF. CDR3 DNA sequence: TGTGCCAGCAGTCCCCCCCAGGGCTACGAGCAGTACTTC.

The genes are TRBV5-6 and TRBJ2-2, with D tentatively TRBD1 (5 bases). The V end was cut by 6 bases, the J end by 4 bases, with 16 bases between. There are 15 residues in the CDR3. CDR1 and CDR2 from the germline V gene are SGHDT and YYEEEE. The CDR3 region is CASTRQGKRTGELFF. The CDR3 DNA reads TGTGCCAGCACGCGGCAGGGAAAGCGCACCGGGGAGCTGTTTTTT.

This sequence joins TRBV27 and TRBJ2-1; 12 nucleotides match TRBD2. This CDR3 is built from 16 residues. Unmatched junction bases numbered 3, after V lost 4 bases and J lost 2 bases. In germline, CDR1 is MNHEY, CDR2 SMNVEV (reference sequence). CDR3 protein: CASSWLAGGPYNEQFF. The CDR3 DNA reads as TGTGCCAGCAGTTGGCTAGCGGGAGGGCCCTACAATGAGCAGTTCTTC.

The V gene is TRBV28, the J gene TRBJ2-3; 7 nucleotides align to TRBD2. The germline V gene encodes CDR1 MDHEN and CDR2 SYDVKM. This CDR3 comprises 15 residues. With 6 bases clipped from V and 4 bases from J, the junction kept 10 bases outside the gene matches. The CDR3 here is CASSFPGLLADTQYF. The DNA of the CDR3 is TGTGCCAGCAGCTTTCCGGGACTACTAGCAGATACGCAGTATTTT.

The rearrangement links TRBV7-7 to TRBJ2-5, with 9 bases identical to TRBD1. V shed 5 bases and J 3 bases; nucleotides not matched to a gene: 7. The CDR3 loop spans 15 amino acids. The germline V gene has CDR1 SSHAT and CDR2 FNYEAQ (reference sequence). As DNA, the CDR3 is TGTGCCAGCAGCCCCAACCGGGACAGGGAAGAGACCCAGTACTTC. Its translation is CASSPNRDREETQYF.

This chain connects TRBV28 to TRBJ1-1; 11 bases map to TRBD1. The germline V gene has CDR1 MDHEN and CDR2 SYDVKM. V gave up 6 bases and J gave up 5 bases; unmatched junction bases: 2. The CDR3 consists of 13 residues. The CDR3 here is CASRGTGGTEAFF. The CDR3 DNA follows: TGTGCCAGCAGGGGGACAGGGGGAACTGAAGCTTTCTTT.

CDR3 coding DNA: TGCAGCGTGGACAGGCAGGGGGATACGCAGTATTTT. It specifies CSVDRQGDTQYF. J is TRBJ2-3 and V is TRBV29-1, with 7 nucleotides matching TRBD1. The germline CDR1 and CDR2 sequences are SQVTM and ANQGSEA. V was clipped by 6 bases and J by 6 bases; unmatched bases: 6. The CDR3 runs to 12 residues.

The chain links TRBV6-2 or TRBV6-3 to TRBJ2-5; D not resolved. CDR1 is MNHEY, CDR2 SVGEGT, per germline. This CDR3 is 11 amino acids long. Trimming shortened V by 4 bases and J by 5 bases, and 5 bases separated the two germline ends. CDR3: CASSLEETQYF. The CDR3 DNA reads TGTGCCAGCAGTTTAGAGGAGACCCAGTACTTC.

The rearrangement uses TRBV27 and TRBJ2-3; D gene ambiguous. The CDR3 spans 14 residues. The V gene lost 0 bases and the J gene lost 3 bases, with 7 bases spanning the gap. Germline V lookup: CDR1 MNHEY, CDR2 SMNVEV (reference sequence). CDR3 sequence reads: CASSLSRRTDTQYF. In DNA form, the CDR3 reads TGTGCCAGCAGTTTATCGAGGCGGACAGATACGCAGTATTTT.